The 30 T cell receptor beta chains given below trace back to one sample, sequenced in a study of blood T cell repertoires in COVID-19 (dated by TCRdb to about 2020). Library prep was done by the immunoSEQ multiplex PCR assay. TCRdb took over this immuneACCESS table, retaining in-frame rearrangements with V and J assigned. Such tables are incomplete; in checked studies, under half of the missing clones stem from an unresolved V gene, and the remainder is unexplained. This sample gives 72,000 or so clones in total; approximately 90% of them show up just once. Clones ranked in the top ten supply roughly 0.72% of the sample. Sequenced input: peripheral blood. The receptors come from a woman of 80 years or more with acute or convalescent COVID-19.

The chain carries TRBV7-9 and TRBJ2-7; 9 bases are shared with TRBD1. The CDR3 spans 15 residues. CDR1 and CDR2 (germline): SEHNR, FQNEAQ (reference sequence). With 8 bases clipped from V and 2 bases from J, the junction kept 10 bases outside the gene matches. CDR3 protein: CASDSPGDRAYEQYF. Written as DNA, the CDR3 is TGTGCCAGCGACTCCCCCGGGGACAGGGCCTACGAGCAGTACTTC. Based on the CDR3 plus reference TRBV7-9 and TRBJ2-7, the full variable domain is DTGVSQNPRHKITKRGQNVTFRCDPISEHNRLYWYRQTLGQGPEFLTYFQNEAQLEKSRLLSDRFSAERPKGSFSTLEIQRTEQGDSAMYLCASDSPGDRAYEQYFGPGTRLTVT.

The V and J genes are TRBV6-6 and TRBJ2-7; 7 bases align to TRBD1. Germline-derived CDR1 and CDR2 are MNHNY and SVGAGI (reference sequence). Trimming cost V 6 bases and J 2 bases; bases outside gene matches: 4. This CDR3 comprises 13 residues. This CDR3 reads CASSTGTAYEQYF. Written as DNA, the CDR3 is TGTGCCAGCAGCACCGGGACAGCCTACGAGCAGTACTTC.

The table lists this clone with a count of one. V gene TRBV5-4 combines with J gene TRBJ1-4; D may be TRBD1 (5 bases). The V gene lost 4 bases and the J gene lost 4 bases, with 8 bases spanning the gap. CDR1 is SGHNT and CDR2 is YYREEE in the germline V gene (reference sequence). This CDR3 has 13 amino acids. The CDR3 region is CASSKTDNEKLFF. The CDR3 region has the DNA TGTGCCAGCAGCAAGACAGATAATGAAAAACTGTTTTTT.

The CDR3 spells CASSPSWGESGNTIYF. Written as DNA, the CDR3 is TGTGCCAGCAGCCCCTCTTGGGGGGAATCTGGAAACACCATATATTTT. The gene calls are TRBV7-9 and TRBJ1-3; tentatively, D is TRBD1 (5 bases). The V end lost 5 bases, the J end lost 1 base, and 15 bases lay between the germline ends. Germline V lookup: CDR1 SEHNR, CDR2 FQNEAQ (reference sequence). The CDR3 has 16 residues.

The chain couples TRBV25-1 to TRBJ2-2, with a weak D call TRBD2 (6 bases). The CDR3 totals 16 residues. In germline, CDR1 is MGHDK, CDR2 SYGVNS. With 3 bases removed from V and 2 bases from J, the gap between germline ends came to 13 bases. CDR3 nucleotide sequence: TGTGCCAGCAGTGACCCCGGCGGGGACAACACCGGGGAGCTGTTTTTT. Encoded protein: CASSDPGGDNTGELFF.

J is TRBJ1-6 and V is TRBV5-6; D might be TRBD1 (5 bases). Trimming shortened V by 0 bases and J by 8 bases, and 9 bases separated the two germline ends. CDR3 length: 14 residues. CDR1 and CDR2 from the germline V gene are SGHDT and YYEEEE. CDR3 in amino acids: CASSLVRVDSPLHF. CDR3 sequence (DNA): TGTGCCAGCAGCTTGGTCAGGGTCGATTCACCCCTCCACTTT.

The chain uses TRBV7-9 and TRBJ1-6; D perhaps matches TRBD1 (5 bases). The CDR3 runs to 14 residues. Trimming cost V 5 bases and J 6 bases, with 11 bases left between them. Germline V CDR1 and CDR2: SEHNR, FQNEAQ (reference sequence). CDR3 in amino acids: CASSETASNSPLHF. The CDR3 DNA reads TGTGCCAGCAGCGAGACAGCTTCTAATTCACCCCTCCACTTT.

CDR3 loop: CASSPSANTGELFF. CDR3 sequence (DNA): TGTGCCAGCTCACCATCCGCGAACACCGGGGAGCTGTTTTTT. The rearrangement uses TRBV18 and TRBJ2-2; D not resolved. The V end was cut by 2 bases, the J end by 0 bases, with 4 bases between. This CDR3 has 14 amino acids. Germline V CDR1 and CDR2: KGHSH, LQKENI.

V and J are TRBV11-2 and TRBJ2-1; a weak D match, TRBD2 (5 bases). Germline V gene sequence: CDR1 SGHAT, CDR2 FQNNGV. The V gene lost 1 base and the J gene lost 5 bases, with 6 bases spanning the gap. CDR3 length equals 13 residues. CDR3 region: CASSLGADNEQFF. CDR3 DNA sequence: TGTGCCAGCAGCTTAGGAGCGGACAATGAGCAGTTCTTC.

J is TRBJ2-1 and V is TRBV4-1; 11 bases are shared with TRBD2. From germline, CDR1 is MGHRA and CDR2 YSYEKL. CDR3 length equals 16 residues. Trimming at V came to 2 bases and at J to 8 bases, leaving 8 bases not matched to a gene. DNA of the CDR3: TGCGCCAGCAGCCAATTATCAACTAGCGGGAGCCATGAGCAGTTCTTC. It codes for CASSQLSTSGSHEQFF.

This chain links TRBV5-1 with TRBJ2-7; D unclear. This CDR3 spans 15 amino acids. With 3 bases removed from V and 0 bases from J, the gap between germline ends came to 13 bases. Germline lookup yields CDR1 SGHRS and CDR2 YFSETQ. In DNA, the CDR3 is TGCGCCAGCAGCTCCCCGGCAGGCGACTCCTACGAGCAGTACTTC. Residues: CASSSPAGDSYEQYF.

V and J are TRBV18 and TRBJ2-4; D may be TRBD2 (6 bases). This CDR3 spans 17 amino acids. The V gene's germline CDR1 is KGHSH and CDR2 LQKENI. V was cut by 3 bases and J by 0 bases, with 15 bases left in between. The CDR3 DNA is TGTGCCAGCTCACCCTCAATTCTAGCGTCAGCCAAAAACATTCAGTACTTC. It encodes CASSPSILASAKNIQYF.

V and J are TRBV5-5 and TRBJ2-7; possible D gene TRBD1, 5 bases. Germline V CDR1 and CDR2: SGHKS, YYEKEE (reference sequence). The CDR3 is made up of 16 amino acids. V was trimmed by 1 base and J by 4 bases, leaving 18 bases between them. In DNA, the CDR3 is TGTGCCAGCAGCTTGCGAACAGGCTCGGCGATATACGAGCAGTACTTC. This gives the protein CASSLRTGSAIYEQYF. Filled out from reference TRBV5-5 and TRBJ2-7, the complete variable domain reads DAGVTQSPTHLIKTRGQQVTLRCSPISGHKSVSWYQQVLGQGPQFIFQYYEKEERGRGNFPDRFSARQFPNYSSELNVNALLLGDSALYLCASSLRTGSAIYEQYFGPGTRLTVT.

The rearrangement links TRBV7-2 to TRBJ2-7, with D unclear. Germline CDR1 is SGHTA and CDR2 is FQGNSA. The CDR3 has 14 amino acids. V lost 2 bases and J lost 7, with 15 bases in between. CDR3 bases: TGTGCCAGCAGCTTAAGCTTCCAGCGAGCAGAGCAGTACTTC. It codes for CASSLSFQRAEQYF.

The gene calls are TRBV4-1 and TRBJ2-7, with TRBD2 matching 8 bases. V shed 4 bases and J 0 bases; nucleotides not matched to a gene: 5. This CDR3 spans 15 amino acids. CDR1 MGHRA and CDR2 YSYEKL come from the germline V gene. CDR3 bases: TGCGCCAGCAGCCGACAGCGGGAGAGCTCCTACGAGCAGTACTTC. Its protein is CASSRQRESSYEQYF.

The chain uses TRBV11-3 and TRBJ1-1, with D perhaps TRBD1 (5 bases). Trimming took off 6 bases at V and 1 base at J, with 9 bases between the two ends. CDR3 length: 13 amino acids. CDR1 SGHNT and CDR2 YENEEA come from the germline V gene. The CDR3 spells CASSPGGNTEAFF. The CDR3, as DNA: TGTGCCAGCAGTCCGGGGGGGAACACTGAAGCTTTCTTT.

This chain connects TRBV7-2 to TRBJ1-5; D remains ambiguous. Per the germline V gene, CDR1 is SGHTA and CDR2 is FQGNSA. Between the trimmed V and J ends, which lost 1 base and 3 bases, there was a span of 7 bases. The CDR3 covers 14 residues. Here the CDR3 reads CASSLGRVNQPQHF. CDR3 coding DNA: TGTGCCAGCAGCTTAGGGAGAGTCAATCAGCCCCAGCATTTT.

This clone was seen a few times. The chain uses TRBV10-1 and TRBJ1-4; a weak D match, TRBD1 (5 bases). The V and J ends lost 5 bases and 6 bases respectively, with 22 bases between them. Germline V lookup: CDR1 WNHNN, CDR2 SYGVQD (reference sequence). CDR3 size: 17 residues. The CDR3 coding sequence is TGCGCCAGCAGTCCAGGGCGTTCATTAGGCCTGGATGAAAAACTGTTTTTT. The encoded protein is CASSPGRSLGLDEKLFF.

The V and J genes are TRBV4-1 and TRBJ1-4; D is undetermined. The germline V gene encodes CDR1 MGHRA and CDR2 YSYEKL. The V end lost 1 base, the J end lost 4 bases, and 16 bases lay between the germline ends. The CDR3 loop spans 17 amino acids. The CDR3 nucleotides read TGCGCCAGCAGCCAAGGAATGAGGCCGGCCCATAATGAAAAACTGTTTTTT. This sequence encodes CASSQGMRPAHNEKLFF.

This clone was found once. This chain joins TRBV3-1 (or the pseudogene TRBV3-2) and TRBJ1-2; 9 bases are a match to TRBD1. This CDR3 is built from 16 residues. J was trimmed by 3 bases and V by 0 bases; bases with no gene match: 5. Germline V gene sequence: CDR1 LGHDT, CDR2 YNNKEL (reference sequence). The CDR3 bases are TGTGCCAGCAGCCAAGAAGGAGGGACAGGGTACTATGGCTACACCTTC. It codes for CASSQEGGTGYYGYTF.

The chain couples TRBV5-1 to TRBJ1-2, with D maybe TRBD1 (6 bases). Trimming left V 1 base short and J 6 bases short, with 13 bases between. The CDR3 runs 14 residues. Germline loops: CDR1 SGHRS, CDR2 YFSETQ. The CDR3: CASSLSGGEDGYTF. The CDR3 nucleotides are TGCGCCAGCAGCTTGAGTGGGGGCGAGGATGGCTACACCTTC.

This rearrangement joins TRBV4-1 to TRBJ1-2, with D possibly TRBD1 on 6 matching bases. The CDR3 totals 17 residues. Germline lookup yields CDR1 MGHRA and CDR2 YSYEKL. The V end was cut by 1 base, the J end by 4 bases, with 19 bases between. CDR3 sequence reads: CASSQGRIGGRSYGYTF. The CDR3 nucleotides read TGCGCCAGCAGCCAAGGGCGGATCGGGGGGCGTAGCTATGGCTACACCTTC.

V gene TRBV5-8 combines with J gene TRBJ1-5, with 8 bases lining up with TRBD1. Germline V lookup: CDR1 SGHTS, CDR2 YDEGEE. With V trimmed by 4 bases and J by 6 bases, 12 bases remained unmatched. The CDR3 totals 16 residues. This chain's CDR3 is CASSLGQGVFSQPQHF. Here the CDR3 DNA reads TGTGCCAGCAGCCTCGGACAGGGCGTGTTTAGTCAGCCCCAGCATTTT.

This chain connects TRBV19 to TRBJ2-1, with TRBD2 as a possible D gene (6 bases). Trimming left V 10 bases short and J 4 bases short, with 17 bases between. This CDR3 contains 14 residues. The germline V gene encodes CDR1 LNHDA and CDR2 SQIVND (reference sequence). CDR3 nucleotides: TGTGCCAATTCCCGGGAGAGCGGGTACAATGAGCAGTTCTTC. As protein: CANSRESGYNEQFF.

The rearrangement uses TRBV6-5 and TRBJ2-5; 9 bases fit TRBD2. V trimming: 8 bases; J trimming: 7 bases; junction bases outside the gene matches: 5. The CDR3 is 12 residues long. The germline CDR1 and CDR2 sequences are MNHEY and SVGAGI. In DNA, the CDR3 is TGTGCCAGCGGACTAGCGTGGGGGACCCAGTACTTC. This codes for CASGLAWGTQYF.

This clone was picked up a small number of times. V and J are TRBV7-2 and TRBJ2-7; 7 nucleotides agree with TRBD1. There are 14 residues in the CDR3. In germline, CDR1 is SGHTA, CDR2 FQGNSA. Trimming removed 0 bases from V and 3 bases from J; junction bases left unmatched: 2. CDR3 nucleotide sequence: TGTGCCAGCAGCTTAGCCAGGGGGAACTACGAGCAGTACTTC. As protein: CASSLARGNYEQYF.

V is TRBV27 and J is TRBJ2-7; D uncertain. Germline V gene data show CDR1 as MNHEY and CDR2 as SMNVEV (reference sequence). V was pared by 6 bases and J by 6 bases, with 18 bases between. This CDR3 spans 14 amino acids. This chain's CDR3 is CASRISTGIGEQYF. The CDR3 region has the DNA TGTGCCAGCAGGATCAGTACGGGTATAGGCGAGCAGTACTTC.

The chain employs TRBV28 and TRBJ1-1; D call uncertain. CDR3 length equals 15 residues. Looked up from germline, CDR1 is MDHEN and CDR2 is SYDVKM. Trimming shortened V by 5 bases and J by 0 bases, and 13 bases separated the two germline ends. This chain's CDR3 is CASSRTSTLNTEAFF. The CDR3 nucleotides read TGTGCCAGCAGTCGCACATCGACACTGAACACTGAAGCTTTCTTT.

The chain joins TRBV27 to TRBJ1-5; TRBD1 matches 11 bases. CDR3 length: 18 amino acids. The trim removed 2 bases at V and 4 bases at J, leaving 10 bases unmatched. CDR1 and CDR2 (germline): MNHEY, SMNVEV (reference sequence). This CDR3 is CASSLGLGTGGDNQPQHF. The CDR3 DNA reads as TGTGCCAGCAGTTTAGGTTTAGGGACAGGGGGGGATAATCAGCCCCAGCATTTT.

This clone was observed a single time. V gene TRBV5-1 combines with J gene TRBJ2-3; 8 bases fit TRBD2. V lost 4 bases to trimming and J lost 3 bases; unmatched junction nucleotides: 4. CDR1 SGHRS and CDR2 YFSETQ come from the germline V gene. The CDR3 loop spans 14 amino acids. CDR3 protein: CASSLQRGTDTQYF. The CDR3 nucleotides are TGCGCCAGCAGCCTTCAGCGGGGGACAGATACGCAGTATTTT.